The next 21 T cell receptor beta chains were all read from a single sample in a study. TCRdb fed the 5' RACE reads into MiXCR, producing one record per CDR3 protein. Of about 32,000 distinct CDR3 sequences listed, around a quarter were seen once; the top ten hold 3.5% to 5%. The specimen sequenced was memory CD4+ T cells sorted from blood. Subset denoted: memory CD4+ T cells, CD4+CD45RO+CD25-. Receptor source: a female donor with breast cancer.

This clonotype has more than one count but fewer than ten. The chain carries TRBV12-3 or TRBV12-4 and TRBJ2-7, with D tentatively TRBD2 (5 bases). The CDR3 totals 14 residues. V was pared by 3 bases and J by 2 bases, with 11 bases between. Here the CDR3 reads CASSFLAGAYEQYF. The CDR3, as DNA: TGTGCCAGCAGTTTTTTGGCGGGTGCCTACGAGCAGTACTTC.

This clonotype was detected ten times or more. The CDR3 reads CASSYTNLLTDTQYF. As DNA, the CDR3 is TGTGCCAGCAGCTACACCAACCTTCTCACAGATACGCAGTATTTT. The rearrangement uses TRBV7-6 and TRBJ2-3; D unresolved. This CDR3 region has 15 residues. Between the trimmed V and J ends, which lost 4 bases and 2 bases, there was a span of 13 bases. CDR1 is SGHVS, CDR2 FNYEAQ, per germline.

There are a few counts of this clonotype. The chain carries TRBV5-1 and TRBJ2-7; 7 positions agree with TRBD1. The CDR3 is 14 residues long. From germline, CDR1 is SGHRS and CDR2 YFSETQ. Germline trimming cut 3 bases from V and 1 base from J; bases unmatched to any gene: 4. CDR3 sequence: CASSSPGQSYEQYF. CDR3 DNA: TGCGCCAGCAGCTCTCCGGGACAGTCCTACGAGCAGTACTTC.

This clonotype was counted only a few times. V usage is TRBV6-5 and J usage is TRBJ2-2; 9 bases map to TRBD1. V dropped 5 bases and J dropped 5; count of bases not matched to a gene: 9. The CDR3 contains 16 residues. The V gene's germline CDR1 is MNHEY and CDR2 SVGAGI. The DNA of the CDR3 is TGTGCCAGCAGTGCACCGGACAGGGGATGGACCGGGGAGCTGTTTTTT. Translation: CASSAPDRGWTGELFF.

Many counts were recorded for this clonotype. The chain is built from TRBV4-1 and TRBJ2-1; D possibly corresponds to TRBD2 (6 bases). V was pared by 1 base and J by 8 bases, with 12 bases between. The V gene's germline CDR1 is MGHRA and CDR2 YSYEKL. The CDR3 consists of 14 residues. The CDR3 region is CASSQGRGLDEQFF. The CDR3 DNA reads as TGCGCCAGCAGCCAAGGTCGGGGGTTGGATGAGCAGTTCTTC.

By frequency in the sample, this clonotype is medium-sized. CDR3 protein: CSAPPLHF. The CDR3 nucleotides read TGCAGTGCTCCTCCCCTCCACTTT. The chain joins TRBV20-1 to TRBJ1-6; D gene ambiguous. Germline lookup yields CDR1 DFQATT and CDR2 SNEGSKA (reference sequence). The CDR3 is 8 amino acids. The V and J ends lost 5 bases and 13 bases respectively, with 3 bases between them.

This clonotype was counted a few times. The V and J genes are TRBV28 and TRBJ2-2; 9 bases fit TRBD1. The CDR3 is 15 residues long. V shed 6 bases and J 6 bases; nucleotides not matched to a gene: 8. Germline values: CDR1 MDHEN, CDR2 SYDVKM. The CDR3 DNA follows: TGTGCCAGCAGCAACAGGGGGCTGAGGGCCGGGGAGCTGTTTTTT. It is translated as CASSNRGLRAGELFF. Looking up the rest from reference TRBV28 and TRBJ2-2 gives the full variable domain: DVKVTQSSRYLVKRTGEKVFLECVQDMDHENMFWYRQDPGLGLRLIYFSYDVKMKEKGDIPEGYSVSREKKERFSLILESASTNQTSMYLCASSNRGLRAGELFFGEGSRLTVL.

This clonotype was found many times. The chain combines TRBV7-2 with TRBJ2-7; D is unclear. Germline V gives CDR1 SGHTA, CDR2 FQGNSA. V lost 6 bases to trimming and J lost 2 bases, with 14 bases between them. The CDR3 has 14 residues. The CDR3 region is CASRAGPGTYEQYF. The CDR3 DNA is TGTGCCAGCAGGGCAGGCCCGGGCACCTACGAGCAGTACTTC.

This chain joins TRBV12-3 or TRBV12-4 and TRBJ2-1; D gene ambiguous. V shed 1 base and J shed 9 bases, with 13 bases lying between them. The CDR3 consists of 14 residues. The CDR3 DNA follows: TGTGCCAGCAGTTTAGATCACAGTCCGGTTGAGCAGTTCTTC. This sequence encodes CASSLDHSPVEQFF.

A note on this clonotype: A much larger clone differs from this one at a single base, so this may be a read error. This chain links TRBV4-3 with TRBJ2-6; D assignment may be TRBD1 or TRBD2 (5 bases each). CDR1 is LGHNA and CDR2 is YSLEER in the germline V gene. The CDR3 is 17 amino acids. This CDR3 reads CASSQGRASSRANVLTF. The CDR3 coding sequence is TGCGCCAGCAGCCAGGGACGGGCAAGCTCTAGGGCCAACGTCCTGACTTTC.

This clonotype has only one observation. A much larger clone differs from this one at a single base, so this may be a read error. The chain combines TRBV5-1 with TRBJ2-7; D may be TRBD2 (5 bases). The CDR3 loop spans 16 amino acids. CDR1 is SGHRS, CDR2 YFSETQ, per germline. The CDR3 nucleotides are TGCGCCAGCGGCTTGAGAGGTAATAACCCGAGGGACGAGCAGTACTTC. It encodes CASGLRGNNPRDEQYF.

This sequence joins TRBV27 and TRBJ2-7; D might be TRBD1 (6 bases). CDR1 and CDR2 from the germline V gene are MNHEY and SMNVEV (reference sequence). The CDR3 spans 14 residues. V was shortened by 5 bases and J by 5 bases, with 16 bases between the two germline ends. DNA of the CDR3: TGTGCCAGCAGTCCCTCGACAGGTCCCAACGAGCAGTACTTC. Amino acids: CASSPSTGPNEQYF.

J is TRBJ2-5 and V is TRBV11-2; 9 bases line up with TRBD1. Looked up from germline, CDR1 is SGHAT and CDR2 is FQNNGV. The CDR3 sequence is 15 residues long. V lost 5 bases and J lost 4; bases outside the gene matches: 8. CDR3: CASSATGGAAETQYF. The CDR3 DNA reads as TGTGCCAGCAGCGCAACAGGGGGCGCAGCAGAGACCCAGTACTTC.

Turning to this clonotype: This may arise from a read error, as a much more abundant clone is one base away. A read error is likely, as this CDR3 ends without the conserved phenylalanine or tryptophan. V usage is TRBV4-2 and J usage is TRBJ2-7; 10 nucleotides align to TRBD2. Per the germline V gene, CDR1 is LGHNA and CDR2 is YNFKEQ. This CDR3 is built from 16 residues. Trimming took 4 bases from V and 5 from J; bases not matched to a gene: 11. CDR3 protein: CASSLPPAGGPNEQYI. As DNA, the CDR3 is TGTGCCAGCAGCCTCCCCCCAGCGGGAGGGCCAAACGAGCAGTACATC.

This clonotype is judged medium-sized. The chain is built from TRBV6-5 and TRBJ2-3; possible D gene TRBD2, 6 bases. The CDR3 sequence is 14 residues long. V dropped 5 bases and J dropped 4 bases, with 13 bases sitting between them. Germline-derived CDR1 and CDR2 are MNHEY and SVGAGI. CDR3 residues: CASSPGRRADTQYF. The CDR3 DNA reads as TGTGCCAGCAGTCCGGGACGGAGGGCAGATACGCAGTATTTT.

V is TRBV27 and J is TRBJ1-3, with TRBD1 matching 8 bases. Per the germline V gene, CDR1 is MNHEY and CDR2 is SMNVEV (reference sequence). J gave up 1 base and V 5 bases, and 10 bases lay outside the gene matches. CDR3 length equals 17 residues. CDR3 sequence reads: CASSTLQGGFSGNTIYF. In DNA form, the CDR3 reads TGTGCCAGCAGTACTCTACAGGGGGGGTTTTCTGGAAACACCATATATTTT.

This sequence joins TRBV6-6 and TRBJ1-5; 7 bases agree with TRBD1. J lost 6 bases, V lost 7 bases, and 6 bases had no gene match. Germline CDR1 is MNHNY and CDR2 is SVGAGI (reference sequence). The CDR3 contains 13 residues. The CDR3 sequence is CASNIQGGQPQHF. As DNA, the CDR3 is TGTGCCAGCAATATCCAGGGGGGTCAGCCCCAGCATTTT.

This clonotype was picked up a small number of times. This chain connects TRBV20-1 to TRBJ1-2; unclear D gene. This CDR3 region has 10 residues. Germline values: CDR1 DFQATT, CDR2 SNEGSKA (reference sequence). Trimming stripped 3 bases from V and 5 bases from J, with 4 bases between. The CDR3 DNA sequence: TGCAGTGCTAGCCTGTATGGCTACACCTTC. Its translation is CSASLYGYTF.

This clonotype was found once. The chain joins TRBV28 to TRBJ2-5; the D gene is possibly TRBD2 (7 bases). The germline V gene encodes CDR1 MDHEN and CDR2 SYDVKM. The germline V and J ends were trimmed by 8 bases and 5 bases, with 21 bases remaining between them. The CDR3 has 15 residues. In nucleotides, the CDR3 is TGTGCCAGCGGGGGGGGGCCGGGAGTGAGGGAGACCCAGTACTTC. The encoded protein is CASGGGPGVRETQYF. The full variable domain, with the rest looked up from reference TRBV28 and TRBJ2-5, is DVKVTQSSRYLVKRTGEKVFLECVQDMDHENMFWYRQDPGLGLRLIYFSYDVKMKEKGDIPEGYSVSREKKERFSLILESASTNQTSMYLCASGGGPGVRETQYFGPGTRLLVL.

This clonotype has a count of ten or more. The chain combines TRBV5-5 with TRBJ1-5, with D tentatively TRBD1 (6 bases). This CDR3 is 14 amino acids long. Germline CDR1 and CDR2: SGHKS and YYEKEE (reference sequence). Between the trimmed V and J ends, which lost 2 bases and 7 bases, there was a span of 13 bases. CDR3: CASSFGQGSQPQHF. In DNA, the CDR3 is TGTGCCAGCAGCTTCGGCCAGGGGTCCCAGCCCCAGCATTTT. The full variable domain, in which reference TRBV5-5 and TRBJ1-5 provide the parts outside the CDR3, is DAGVTQSPTHLIKTRGQQVTLRCSPISGHKSVSWYQQVLGQGPQFIFQYYEKEERGRGNFPDRFSARQFPNYSSELNVNALLLGDSALYLCASSFGQGSQPQHFGDGTRLSIL.

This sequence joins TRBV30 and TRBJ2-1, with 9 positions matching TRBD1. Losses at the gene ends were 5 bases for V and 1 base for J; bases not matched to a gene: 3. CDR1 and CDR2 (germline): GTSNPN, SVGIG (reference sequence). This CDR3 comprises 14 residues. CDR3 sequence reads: CAWADRGSYNEQFF. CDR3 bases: TGTGCCTGGGCTGACAGGGGGTCCTACAATGAGCAGTTCTTC.